Sequencing of this TCR beta chain was carried out in a study of early T cells in non-severe SARS-CoV-2 infection. Study at large: Sequencing of bulk RNA from unsorted whole blood was done, without chain pairing. Points from the study as a whole: VDJdb-based annotation leaned toward anti-spike CD8 responses and missed private and CD4 specificities.

The CDR3 runs to 15 residues. Trimming shortened V by 0 bases and J by 0 bases, and 9 bases separated the two germline ends. Germline CDR1 is SGHRS and CDR2 is YFSETQ. The table lists this clonotype with many counts. Its antigen is unknown. Attachment of unique molecular identifiers to individual cDNA molecules was performed. TCRdb called the 5' RACE reads again in MiXCR, with one record for every CDR3 protein. The sample includes fewer than 50,000 distinct CDR3 sequences, around 6% of them seen just once. Sample: whole blood. This sequence joins TRBV5-1 and TRBJ1-2; D is undetermined. The TCR was taken from an adult who was a healthcare worker with PCR-confirmed SARS-CoV-2 infection or an uninfected control (not recorded which). CDR3: CASSLVTMSNYGYTF. The CDR3 DNA sequence: TGCGCCAGCAGCTTGGTGACAATGTCTAACTATGGCTACACCTTC.